These 12 T cell receptor beta chains came from one sample sequenced in a study of OX40 agonist ivuxolimab in advanced cancers. Assay: immunoSEQ multiplex PCR; the TCRdb copy retains only in-frame clones and omits some. The sample shows tens of thousands of clones, roughly 91% of them seen only once. Sequences were derived from CD4+ or CD8+ T cells sorted from blood, sampled in a trial of the OX40 agonist ivuxolimab. These receptors came from an adult with an advanced solid tumor such as melanoma, head and neck, liver or kidney cancer.

The chain uses TRBV9 and TRBJ2-5; no clear D gene. V was clipped by 4 bases and J by 5 bases, with 12 bases between them. Germline CDR1 reads SGDLS; CDR2 reads YYNGEE. The CDR3 contains 13 residues. CDR3 nucleotide sequence: TGTGCCAGCAGCACCAGTATCGCGGAGACCCAGTACTTC. This encodes CASSTSIAETQYF.

The J gene is TRBJ2-5, the V gene TRBV10-3; possible D gene TRBD1, 5 bases. The germline V and J ends were trimmed by 6 bases and 4 bases, with 15 bases remaining between them. Germline V gene sequence: CDR1 ENHRY, CDR2 SYGVKD. The CDR3 runs to 14 residues. CDR3 sequence (DNA): TGTGCCATCAGCGCCCGGCAGGGTAGAGAGACCCAGTACTTC. The encoded protein is CAISARQGRETQYF.

The genes are TRBV5-1 and TRBJ1-3, with D perhaps matching TRBD1 (5 bases). Trimming took off 0 bases at V and 1 base at J, with 8 bases between the two ends. Germline V CDR1 and CDR2: SGHRS, YFSETQ. This CDR3 is built from 15 residues. CDR3 coding DNA: TGCGCCAGCAGCTTGGACGGGGCGTCTGGAAACACCATATATTTT. It is translated as CASSLDGASGNTIYF.

The chain combines TRBV18 with TRBJ2-7, with D hard to call. The V gene lost 4 bases and the J gene lost 2 bases, with 21 bases spanning the gap. The V gene's germline CDR1 is KGHSH and CDR2 LQKENI. The CDR3 has 17 residues. As DNA, the CDR3 is TGTGCCAGCTCACTAACGACAACGGGTCTTTGGACCTACGAGCAGTACTTC. Encoded protein: CASSLTTTGLWTYEQYF.

V gene TRBV27 combines with J gene TRBJ2-3, with 8 bases lining up with TRBD2. Germline-derived CDR1 and CDR2 are MNHEY and SMNVEV (reference sequence). The CDR3 is 17 amino acids. With V trimmed by 3 bases and J by 2 bases, 10 bases remained unmatched. The CDR3 coding sequence is TGTGCCAGCAGTTTCGGGGCCCTAGCGGGTAACACAGATACGCAGTATTTT. Translating gives CASSFGALAGNTDTQYF.

The gene calls are TRBV7-6 and TRBJ2-3, with a tentative D call TRBD1 (5 bases). V lost 5 bases and J lost 2, with 14 bases in between. The CDR3 is 15 amino acids. Per the germline V gene, CDR1 is SGHVS and CDR2 is FNYEAQ. In DNA form, the CDR3 reads TGTGCCAGCAGCCCACTTGACAGCCTCACAGATACGCAGTATTTT. Encoded protein: CASSPLDSLTDTQYF.

The rearrangement joins TRBV2 to TRBJ1-5; D perhaps matches TRBD1 (5 bases). The CDR3 has 13 residues. The V gene's germline CDR1 is SNHLY and CDR2 FYNNEI. The germline V and J ends were trimmed by 6 bases and 4 bases, with 10 bases remaining between them. CDR3 amino acids: CASSEGRNQPQHF. The CDR3 DNA reads TGTGCCAGCAGCGAGGGACGGAATCAGCCCCAGCATTTT.

The V call is TRBV5-1, the J call TRBJ1-1, with D unclear. Per the germline V gene, CDR1 is SGHRS and CDR2 is YFSETQ. The V end lost 4 bases, the J end lost 6 bases, and 13 bases lay between the germline ends. This CDR3 comprises 13 residues. The DNA of the CDR3 is TGCGCCAGCAGCCCCCCGGCCGGGTCTGAAGCTTTCTTT. This sequence encodes CASSPPAGSEAFF.

The V gene is TRBV7-8, the J gene TRBJ1-1; D is uncertain. Germline values: CDR1 SGHVS, CDR2 FQNEAQ. Trimming removed 5 bases from V and 8 bases from J, with 18 bases in between. This CDR3 region has 14 residues. In DNA, the CDR3 is TGTGCCAGCAGCCCCAGAGATTGGGCGAGCGAAGCTTTCTTT. Translation: CASSPRDWASEAFF. Full variable domain (outside the CDR3, taken from reference TRBV7-8 and TRBJ1-1): GAGVSQSPRYKVAKRGQDVALRCDPISGHVSLFWYQQALGQGPEFLTYFQNEAQLDKSGLPSDRFFAERPEGSVSTLKIQRTQQEDSAVYLCASSPRDWASEAFFGQGTRLTVV.

The chain employs TRBV7-9 and TRBJ1-4; no definite D call. The CDR3 totals 14 residues. The ends were cut back, 2 bases at V and 5 bases at J, with 9 bases in the middle. The germline V gene has CDR1 SEHNR and CDR2 FQNEAQ (reference sequence). CDR3: CASSLSLHNEKLFF. CDR3 in DNA: TGTGCCAGCAGCTTATCTCTCCACAATGAAAAACTGTTTTTT.

The DNA of the CDR3 is TGCGCCAGCAGCCAAATAGCGGGGGCCTACAATGAGCAGTTCTTC. It is translated as CASSQIAGAYNEQFF. The rearrangement links TRBV5-1 to TRBJ2-1, with 9 bases lining up with TRBD2. The CDR3 runs to 15 residues. Germline lookup yields CDR1 SGHRS and CDR2 YFSETQ. The V gene end was trimmed by 4 bases and the J gene end by 2 bases; junction bases not matched to a gene: 4.

V and J are TRBV7-9 and TRBJ1-1; TRBD1 matches 12 bases. Germline V gene data show CDR1 as SEHNR and CDR2 as FQNEAQ (reference sequence). The CDR3 has 13 amino acids. J gave up 5 bases and V 7 bases, and 2 bases lay outside the gene matches. DNA of the CDR3: TGTGCCAGCATGGGACAGGGGGCTACTGAAGCTTTCTTT. Translation gives CASMGQGATEAFF.